One and the same sample provided the 17 T cell receptor beta chains below, sequenced in a study of CD8 T cells in Susac syndrome. Random hexamers served to reverse transcribe roughly 0.5 to 1 ug RNA. One entry per CDR3 protein results from TCRdb running MiXCR on the immunoSEQ multiplex PCR reads. The table lists about 130,000 distinct CDR3 sequences, around 94% of them singletons. The sample comprised CD4+ T cells from PBMCs. The receptors here all came from a human donor in good health.

The chain combines TRBV3-1 with TRBJ2-1; TRBD2 agrees at 7 bases. Germline CDR1 and CDR2: LGHDT and YNNKEL (reference sequence). V shed 6 bases and J 8 bases; nucleotides not matched to a gene: 10. CDR3 length: 14 amino acids. CDR3 sequence (DNA): TGTGCCAGCAGTCCGGGGGGTATTTCGCATGAGCAGTTCTTC. As protein: CASSPGGISHEQFF.

The chain joins TRBV5-4 to TRBJ2-2, with D perhaps TRBD2 (5 bases). The CDR3 extends over 14 amino acids. V was trimmed by 4 bases and J by 3 bases, leaving 10 bases between them. CDR1 and CDR2 from the germline V gene are SGHNT and YYREEE (reference sequence). Here the CDR3 DNA reads TGTGCCAGCAGCCCCGGGGAATACACCGGGGAGCTGTTTTTT. It translates to CASSPGEYTGELFF.

The chain is built from TRBV6-5 and TRBJ2-1, with 11 bases lining up with TRBD2. V lost 5 bases to trimming and J lost 15 bases; unmatched junction nucleotides: 9. Looked up from germline, CDR1 is MNHEY and CDR2 is SVGAGI. CDR3 length equals 13 residues. The CDR3 spells CASSVLTSGTRFF. The CDR3 region has the DNA TGTGCCAGCAGTGTCCTGACTAGCGGGACCCGGTTCTTC.

The rearrangement links TRBV7-9 to TRBJ1-1, with D tentatively TRBD1 (5 bases). In germline, CDR1 is SEHNR, CDR2 FQNEAQ (reference sequence). The CDR3 is 15 residues long. Trimming pared 4 bases from V and 6 bases from J, leaving 18 bases between. This CDR3 reads CASSSPGDGIPEAFF. CDR3 DNA: TGTGCCAGCAGCTCCCCGGGGGACGGAATTCCTGAAGCTTTCTTT.

V and J are TRBV3-1 and TRBJ2-1; tentative D call: TRBD2 (5 bases). Trimming left V 1 base short and J 0 bases short, with 7 bases between. This CDR3 comprises 15 residues. CDR1 is LGHDT and CDR2 is YNNKEL in the germline V gene (reference sequence). DNA of the CDR3: TGTGCCAGCAGCCAAGGGAGGAGCTCCTACAATGAGCAGTTCTTC. This translates into CASSQGRSSYNEQFF.

The chain employs TRBV6-1 and TRBJ1-5, with D perhaps matching TRBD1 (6 bases). Trimming left V 8 bases short and J 3 bases short, with 20 bases between. Per the germline V gene, CDR1 is MNHNS and CDR2 is SASEGT. This CDR3 spans 16 amino acids. CDR3: CASGPSRDTYNQPQHF. CDR3 coding DNA: TGTGCCAGCGGACCTTCTCGGGACACCTACAATCAGCCCCAGCATTTT.

The chain employs TRBV5-4 and TRBJ1-2; 8 bases map to TRBD1. This CDR3 comprises 14 residues. Trimming cost V 4 bases and J 4 bases; bases outside gene matches: 6. CDR1 is SGHNT and CDR2 is YYREEE in the germline V gene (reference sequence). The CDR3 bases are TGTGCCAGCAGCCCGGACAGGGAACTCTATGGCTACACCTTC. Translating gives CASSPDRELYGYTF.

This clonotype was observed a single time. This sequence joins TRBV6-6 and TRBJ2-7, with D perhaps given as TRBD1 or TRBD2 (5 bases each). Germline V gene data show CDR1 as MNHNY and CDR2 as SVGAGI (reference sequence). The CDR3 spans 13 residues. V shed 4 bases and J shed 7 bases, with 14 bases lying between them. The DNA of the CDR3 is TGTGCCAGCAGTTCCCCTCGGGGCCCGGAGCAGTACTTC. Translated, it gives CASSSPRGPEQYF.

V and J are TRBV6-5 and TRBJ1-5; no definite D call. V was shortened by 5 bases and J by 4 bases, with 15 bases between the two germline ends. Germline lookup yields CDR1 MNHEY and CDR2 SVGAGI. This CDR3 comprises 15 residues. CDR3 coding DNA: TGTGCCAGCAGTCCCACGACGACCCGAAATCAGCCCCAGCATTTT. It codes for CASSPTTTRNQPQHF.

The V gene is TRBV30, the J gene TRBJ1-3; possibly TRBD1 for D (6 bases). The CDR3 has 14 amino acids. Trimming shortened V by 6 bases and J by 0 bases, and 12 bases separated the two germline ends. CDR1 and CDR2 from the germline V gene are GTSNPN and SVGIG (reference sequence). CDR3 residues: CACSQGISGNTIYF. CDR3 nucleotides: TGTGCCTGTTCACAGGGTATCTCTGGAAACACCATATATTTT.

Only a few counts were recorded for this clonotype. The gene calls are TRBV6-2 or TRBV6-3 and TRBJ1-2; the D is unclear. The CDR3 spans 14 residues. V was clipped by 0 bases and J by 7 bases, with 12 bases between them. Germline lookup yields CDR1 MNHEY and CDR2 SVGEGT. CDR3 sequence reads: CASSYSRTRSGYTF. CDR3 nucleotides: TGTGCCAGCAGTTACTCCCGGACCCGGAGTGGCTACACCTTC.

This sequence joins TRBV3-1 and TRBJ2-1; the match to TRBD2 covers 11 bases. Germline CDR1 LGHDT, CDR2 YNNKEL (reference sequence). The CDR3 is 15 amino acids. The junction had 9 bases not matched to a gene; V was cut back by 6 bases and J by 8 bases. CDR3 loop: CASSLSGRAEYEQFF. DNA for the CDR3: TGTGCCAGCAGTCTTAGCGGGAGGGCCGAGTATGAGCAGTTCTTC.

This clonotype was seen only once. The chain links TRBV5-1 to TRBJ2-5; tentative D call: TRBD2 (5 bases). V was cut by 3 bases and J by 5 bases, with 14 bases left in between. CDR3 length: 14 residues. CDR1 and CDR2 (germline): SGHRS, YFSETQ. Here the CDR3 DNA reads TGCGCCAGCAGCTCGCGTGAGGGCGGGGAGACCCAGTACTTC. Amino acids: CASSSREGGETQYF.

CDR3 amino acids: CASSPWTSGNTDTQYF. The CDR3 nucleotides read TGTGCCAGCTCACCATGGACTAGCGGGAACACAGATACGCAGTATTTT. J is TRBJ2-3 and V is TRBV18, with TRBD2 matching 12 bases. The length of the CDR3 is 16 residues. Germline V lookup: CDR1 KGHSH, CDR2 LQKENI. V lost 2 bases to trimming and J lost 2 bases; unmatched junction nucleotides: 2.

The V call is TRBV12-3 or TRBV12-4, the J call TRBJ2-2, with TRBD1 matching over 7 bases. V shed 0 bases and J 6 bases; nucleotides not matched to a gene: 7. The length of the CDR3 is 16 residues. The CDR3 coding sequence is TGTGCCAGCAGTTTAGCTTCAGGGGGAGTACCCGGGGAGCTGTTTTTT. Its translation is CASSLASGGVPGELFF.

The chain is built from TRBV29-1 and TRBJ1-1, with unresolved D. The CDR3 is 11 residues long. CDR1 is SQVTM, CDR2 ANQGSEA, per germline. V was pared by 7 bases and J by 3 bases, with 9 bases between. CDR3 sequence (DNA): TGCAGCGCCTCGCTGGACACTGAAGCTTTCTTT. Translation gives CSASLDTEAFF.

Regarding this clonotype: At one end, the junction sequence differs from germline, possibly due to a read error. The V call is TRBV6-2 or TRBV6-3, the J call TRBJ2-7; 13 nucleotides agree with TRBD2. The CDR3 consists of 14 residues. The germline V gene encodes CDR1 MNHEY and CDR2 SVGEGT. The CDR3 DNA reads TGTGCCAGCAGTTACTCGACTGCGACTAGCGGGAGGAGCTTC. Its protein product is CASSYSTATSGRSF.